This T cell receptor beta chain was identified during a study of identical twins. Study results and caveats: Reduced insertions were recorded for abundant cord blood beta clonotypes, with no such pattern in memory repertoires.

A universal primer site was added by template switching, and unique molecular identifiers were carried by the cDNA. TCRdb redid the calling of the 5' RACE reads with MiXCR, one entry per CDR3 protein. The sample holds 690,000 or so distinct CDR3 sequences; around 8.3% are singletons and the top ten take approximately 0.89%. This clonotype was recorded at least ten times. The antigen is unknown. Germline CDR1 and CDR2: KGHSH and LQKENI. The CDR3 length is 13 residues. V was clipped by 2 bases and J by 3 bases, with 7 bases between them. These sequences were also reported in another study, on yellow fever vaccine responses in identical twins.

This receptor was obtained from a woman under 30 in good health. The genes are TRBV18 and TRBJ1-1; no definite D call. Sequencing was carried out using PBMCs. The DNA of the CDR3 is TGTGCCAGCTCACCAGGACTCTACACTGAAGCTTTCTTT. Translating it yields CASSPGLYTEAFF. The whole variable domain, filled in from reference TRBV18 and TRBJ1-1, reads NAGVMQNPRHLVRRRGQEARLRCSPMKGHSHVYWYRQLPEEGLKFMVYLQKENIIDESGMPKERFSAEFPKEGPSILRIQQVVRGDSAAYFCASSPGLYTEAFFGQGTRLTVV.